This T cell receptor beta chain was sequenced in a study of identifying expanded T cells in peripheral blood. Study-wide results and limits: Roughly 2-week clone count variance significantly increased as total template count grew.

The CDR3 runs 14 residues. CDR1 and CDR2 from the germline V gene are MDHEN and SYDVKM. Unmatched junction bases numbered 9, after V lost 6 bases and J lost 4 bases. Profiled with immunoSEQ multiplex PCR; TCRdb holds only in-frame clones, not every one. The data contain about 98,000 clones, about nine tenths of them singletons. Collection occurred without any documented infections or immune events in donors. Notes on this clone: The antigen remains undetermined.

Sample: blood. This chain connects TRBV28 to TRBJ2-7, with TRBD2 matching over 7 bases. This sequence originates from a person aged 18 to 75 in good health. Here the CDR3 DNA reads TGTGCCAGCAGGGGGGAGGGCTACCCTTACGAGCAGTACTTC. Its translation: CASRGEGYPYEQYF.